This T cell receptor (beta chain) was retrieved from a study of cytomegalovirus exposure and HLA in healthy donors. 60 Vbeta and 13 Jbeta primers were used in PCR. TCRdb's table, derived via immunoSEQ multiplex PCR, lists solely in-frame clones and lacks some. The sample carries just over 150,000 clones, more than 70% recorded once. Trimming cost V 4 bases and J 1 base, with 12 bases left between them. Germline V CDR1 and CDR2: MNHEY, SVGAGI. This CDR3 is built from 15 residues. The sequenced sample consisted of PBMCs. This clonotype was obtained from a male donor in good health and CMV-seropositive. The chain has TRBV6-5 and TRBJ2-3; possible D gene TRBD2, 5 bases. CDR3 bases: TGTGCCAGCAGTTCCGGGGTAACAGGCACAGATACGCAGTATTTT. Translated: CASSSGVTGTDTQYF.